This TCR beta chain was documented in a study of blood T cell repertoires in COVID-19. Germline-derived CDR1 and CDR2 are SEHNR and FQNEAQ (reference sequence). There are 18 residues in the CDR3. The V segment lost 3 bases and the J segment 5 bases; nucleotides outside the gene matches: 16. Per the original data handling: Amplification of reference gene primers was used by the study to estimate nucleated cell counts. Sequencing was performed with immunoSEQ multiplex PCR; in TCRdb, only in-frame clones are kept and a portion is missing. V and J calls and clone size come straight from that table; D and trimming were deduced from the DNA. Altogether a few hundred thousand clones are present, around 89% being singletons, with the ten largest covering approximately 3.4%.

The sequencing sample was made of PBMCs or T cells enriched from blood (not recorded which). The genes are TRBV7-9 and TRBJ2-5; TRBD2 matches at 9 bases. The TCR was taken from a young woman in a cohort exposed to, infected with or recovered from COVID-19 (not recorded which). The CDR3 nucleotides are TGTGCCAGCAGCTTCTATTTTAATAGCGGGAGCGACGGGGAGACCCAGTACTTC. It encodes CASSFYFNSGSDGETQYF.